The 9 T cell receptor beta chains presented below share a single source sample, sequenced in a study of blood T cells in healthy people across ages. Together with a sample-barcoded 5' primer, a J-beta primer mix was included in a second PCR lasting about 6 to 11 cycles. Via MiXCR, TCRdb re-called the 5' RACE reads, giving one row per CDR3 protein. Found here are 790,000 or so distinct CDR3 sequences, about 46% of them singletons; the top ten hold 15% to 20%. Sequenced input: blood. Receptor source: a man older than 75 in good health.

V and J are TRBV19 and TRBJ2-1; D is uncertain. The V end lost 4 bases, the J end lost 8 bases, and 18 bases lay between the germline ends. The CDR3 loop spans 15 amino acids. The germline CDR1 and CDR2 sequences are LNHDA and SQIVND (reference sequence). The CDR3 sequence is CASSTSLPPRYEQFF. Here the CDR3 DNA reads TGTGCCAGTAGTACCAGTCTCCCACCCCGATATGAGCAGTTCTTC.

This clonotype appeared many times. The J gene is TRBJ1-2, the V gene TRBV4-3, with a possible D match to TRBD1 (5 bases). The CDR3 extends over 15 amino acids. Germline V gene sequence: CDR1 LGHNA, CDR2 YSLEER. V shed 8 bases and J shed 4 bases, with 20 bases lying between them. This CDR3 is CASVQSAGGIYGYTF. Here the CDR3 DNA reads TGCGCCAGCGTTCAGTCGGCCGGGGGAATCTATGGCTACACCTTC.

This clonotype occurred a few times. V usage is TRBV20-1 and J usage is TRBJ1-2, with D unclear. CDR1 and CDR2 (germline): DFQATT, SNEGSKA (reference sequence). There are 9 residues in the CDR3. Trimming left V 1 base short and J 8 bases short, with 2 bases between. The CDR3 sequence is CSARVGYTF. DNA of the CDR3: TGCAGTGCTAGAGTCGGCTACACCTTC.

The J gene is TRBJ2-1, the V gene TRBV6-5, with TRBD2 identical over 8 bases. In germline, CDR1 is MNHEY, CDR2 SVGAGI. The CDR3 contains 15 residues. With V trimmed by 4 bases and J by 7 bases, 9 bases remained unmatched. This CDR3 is CASSFTSGGGNEQFF. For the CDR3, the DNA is TGTGCCAGCAGTTTTACTAGCGGAGGGGGAAATGAGCAGTTCTTC.

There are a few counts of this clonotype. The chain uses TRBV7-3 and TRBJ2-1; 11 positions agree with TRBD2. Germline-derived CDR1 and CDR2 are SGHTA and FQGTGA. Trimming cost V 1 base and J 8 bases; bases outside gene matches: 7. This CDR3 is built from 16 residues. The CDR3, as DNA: TGTGCCAGCAGCTTAATGGGGACTAGCGGTCTGGATGAGCAGTTCTTC. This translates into CASSLMGTSGLDEQFF.

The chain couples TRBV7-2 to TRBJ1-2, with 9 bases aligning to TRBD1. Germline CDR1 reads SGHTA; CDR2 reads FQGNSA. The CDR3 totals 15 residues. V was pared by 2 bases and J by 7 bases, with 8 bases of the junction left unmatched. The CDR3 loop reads CASSLQITGGSGYTF. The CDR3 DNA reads TGTGCCAGCAGCTTACAAATCACAGGGGGCAGTGGCTACACCTTC.

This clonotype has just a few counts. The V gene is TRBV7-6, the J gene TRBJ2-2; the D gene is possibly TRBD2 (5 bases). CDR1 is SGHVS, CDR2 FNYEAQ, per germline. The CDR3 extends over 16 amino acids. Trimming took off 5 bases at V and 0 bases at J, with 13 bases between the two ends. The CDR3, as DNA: TGTGCCAGCAGCCCCCGGTCTAGCCCGAACACCGGGGAGCTGTTTTTT. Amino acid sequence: CASSPRSSPNTGELFF.

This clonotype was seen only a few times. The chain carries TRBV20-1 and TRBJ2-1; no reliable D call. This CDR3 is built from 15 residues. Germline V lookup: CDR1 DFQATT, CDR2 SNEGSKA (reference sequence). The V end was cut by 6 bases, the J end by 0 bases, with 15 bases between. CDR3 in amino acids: CSALPGESSYNEQFF. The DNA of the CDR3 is TGCAGTGCCCTCCCTGGCGAGAGCTCCTACAATGAGCAGTTCTTC.

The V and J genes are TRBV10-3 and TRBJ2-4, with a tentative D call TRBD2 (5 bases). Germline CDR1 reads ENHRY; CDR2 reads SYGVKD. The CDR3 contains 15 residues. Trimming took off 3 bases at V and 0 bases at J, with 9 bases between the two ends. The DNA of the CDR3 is TGTGCCATCAGTGAAGCGGCGGTAGCCAAAAACATTCAGTACTTC. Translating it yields CAISEAAVAKNIQYF.